Presented here are 5 T cell receptor beta chains from one specimen sequenced in a study of PD-L1 blockade in urothelial cancer. This table comes from immunoSEQ multiplex PCR, and its TCRdb copy is limited to in-frame clones, with some not included. Of approximately 110,000 clones listed, around 85% are singletons. The input for sequencing was PBMCs, taken around atezolizumab (anti-PD-L1) treatment. These receptors all stem from a man aged 45-65 years with urothelial cancer.

This clone was recorded a few times. Different DNA sequences within this sample yield the same CDR3. The chain carries TRBV30 and TRBJ2-1, with 8 bases that match TRBD2. CDR3 length: 14 residues. V dropped 3 bases and J dropped 3; count of bases not matched to a gene: 4. Germline lookup yields CDR1 GTSNPN and CDR2 SVGIG (reference sequence). CDR3 in amino acids: CAWRSGTSYNEQFF. CDR3 in DNA: TGTGCCTGGAGATCCGGGACTAGCTACAATGAGCAGTTCTTC.

This chain joins TRBV5-1 and TRBJ2-5; TRBD2 matches 8 bases. V was clipped by 4 bases and J by 2 bases; unmatched bases: 7. The CDR3 is made up of 15 amino acids. Germline V lookup: CDR1 SGHRS, CDR2 YFSETQ. The CDR3 here is CASSIVAGRQETQYF. CDR3 in DNA: TGCGCCAGCAGCATAGTAGCGGGAAGACAAGAGACCCAGTACTTC.

V usage is TRBV7-6 and J usage is TRBJ2-7; TRBD2 might be the D (7 bases). The CDR3 is 14 residues long. V dropped 2 bases and J dropped 5 bases, with 13 bases sitting between them. CDR1 SGHVS and CDR2 FNYEAQ come from the germline V gene. The CDR3 is CASSLKGGSHEQYF. CDR3 DNA: TGTGCCAGCAGCTTAAAGGGGGGGAGCCACGAGCAGTACTTC.

This chain links TRBV2 with TRBJ1-1, with 11 bases lining up with TRBD1. V shed 6 bases and J 2 bases; nucleotides not matched to a gene: 2. CDR3 length: 14 amino acids. The germline V gene encodes CDR1 SNHLY and CDR2 FYNNEI. The CDR3 reads CASRGQGGNTEAFF. The CDR3 nucleotides read TGTGCCAGCAGGGGACAGGGGGGAAACACTGAAGCTTTCTTT.

The chain recombines TRBV25-1 with TRBJ2-5; a possible D gene is TRBD2 (5 bases). Between the trimmed V and J ends, which lost 0 bases and 1 base, there was a span of 18 bases. CDR1 is MGHDK, CDR2 SYGVNS, per germline. CDR3 size: 18 residues. CDR3 sequence: CASSEYRGSGRSQETQYF. For the CDR3, the DNA is TGTGCCAGCAGTGAATATCGGGGATCAGGACGGTCCCAAGAGACCCAGTACTTC. Drawing the rest from reference TRBV25-1 and TRBJ2-5, the complete variable domain is EADIYQTPRYLVIGTGKKITLECSQTMGHDKMYWYQQDPGMELHLIHYSYGVNSTEKGDLSSESTVSRIRTEHFPLTLESARPSHTSQYLCASSEYRGSGRSQETQYFGPGTRLLVL.